What follows are 5 T cell receptor beta chains derived from one specimen sequenced in a study of blood T cell repertoires in COVID-19. The repertoire was sequenced with immunoSEQ multiplex PCR; TCRdb's copy has only in-frame clones and lacks some. Here the sample spans 65,000 or so clones, approximately 90% being singletons. Sequencing input: peripheral blood. The source is a man in his forties or fifties with active COVID-19.

The rearrangement uses TRBV5-3 and TRBJ2-3; D is unresolved. TRBV5-3 counts as an open reading frame of uncertain function. The ends were cut back, 5 bases at V and 1 base at J, with 11 bases in the middle. The CDR3 extends over 14 amino acids. The CDR3 sequence is CARSPPSGTDTQYF. In DNA form, the CDR3 reads TGTGCCAGAAGTCCTCCGTCCGGCACAGATACGCAGTATTTT.

The chain couples TRBV30 to TRBJ1-6; D may be TRBD1 (6 bases). The CDR3 runs to 16 residues. The germline V gene encodes CDR1 GTSNPN and CDR2 SVGIG (reference sequence). Trimming left V 4 bases short and J 0 bases short, with 13 bases between. The CDR3 spells CAWMDSWTSYNSPLHF. The CDR3 DNA reads as TGTGCCTGGATGGACAGTTGGACCTCCTATAATTCACCCCTCCACTTT. Complete variable domain (other parts from reference TRBV30 and TRBJ1-6): SQTIHQWPATLVQPVGSPLSLECTVEGTSNPNLYWYRQAAGRGLQLLFYSVGIGQISSEVPQNLSASRPQDRQFILSSKKLLLSDSGFYLCAWMDSWTSYNSPLHFGNGTRLTVT.

J is TRBJ2-2 and V is TRBV19; 9 nucleotides align to TRBD1. In germline, CDR1 is LNHDA, CDR2 SQIVND (reference sequence). This CDR3 region has 15 residues. The ends lost 5 bases at V and 6 bases at J; junction bases unmatched: 7. CDR3 residues: CASSPSTGGAGELFF. Here the CDR3 DNA reads TGTGCCAGTAGTCCATCGACAGGGGGGGCCGGGGAGCTGTTTTTT.

The rearrangement joins TRBV27 to TRBJ2-5, with 9 bases lining up with TRBD1. Germline V lookup: CDR1 MNHEY, CDR2 SMNVEV (reference sequence). CDR3 length: 15 amino acids. The V and J ends lost 3 bases and 5 bases, in that order; junction bases with no gene match: 7. The CDR3 DNA reads as TGTGCCAGCAGTTTTACGGACAGGGGTCGGGAGACCCAGTACTTC. Protein product: CASSFTDRGRETQYF.

Notes on this clone: Other DNA sequences in the sample encode the same CDR3. The chain has TRBV11-2 and TRBJ2-7; 9 nucleotides line up with TRBD2. The V segment lost 3 bases and the J segment 1 base; nucleotides outside the gene matches: 1. Germline loops: CDR1 SGHAT, CDR2 FQNNGV. This CDR3 is 14 amino acids long. CDR3 residues: CASSLTSGSYEQYF. The CDR3 DNA follows: TGTGCCAGCAGCTTGACTAGCGGTTCCTACGAGCAGTACTTC.